This paragraph covers one T cell receptor (beta chain) sequence. The sample originates from a study of blood T cell repertoires in COVID-19. Study in general: Acute-phase and convalescent COVID-19 samples originated in the United States, Italy and Spain.

The CDR3 has 17 amino acids. V was cut by 0 bases and J by 2 bases, with 15 bases left in between. Looked up from germline, CDR1 is SGDLS and CDR2 is YYNGEE. Followed longitudinally, the Seattle patients had been enrolled during active infection. Per the authors' pipeline: How many nucleated cells were present was estimated from reference gene primer amplification. Generated by immunoSEQ multiplex PCR, the TCRdb table keeps only in-frame clones and is missing some. V, J and clone size derive from that table, while D and trimming were established from the DNA sequence. The repertoire has about 38,000 clones, 80% to 85% of them found once; the top ten carry 1.5% to 2%.

This TCR was recovered from a man between 60 and 75 years old with COVID-19, enrolled during active disease. The sample comprised peripheral blood. The chain uses TRBV9 and TRBJ2-4, with D possibly TRBD2 on 5 matching bases. The CDR3 spells CASSVGMEDITKNIQYF. The DNA for the CDR3 is TGTGCCAGCAGCGTAGGGATGGAGGATATAACCAAAAACATTCAGTACTTC.